A single sample gave rise to the 9 T cell receptor beta chains below, sequenced in a study of T cells after yellow fever vaccination. TCRdb redid the calling of the 5' RACE reads with MiXCR, one entry per CDR3 protein. This sample has just over 300,000 distinct CDR3 sequences, with more than 3% found just once. Source: PBMCs, taken on the day of the yellow fever booster vaccination. The source of these receptors is a man aged 18 to 29 who received the YFV17D yellow fever vaccine.

V is TRBV5-1 and J is TRBJ2-1, with D maybe TRBD2 (7 bases). V shed 2 bases and J shed 1 base, with 10 bases lying between them. The V gene's germline CDR1 is SGHRS and CDR2 YFSETQ. The CDR3 sequence is 15 residues long. The CDR3 is CASSFAGASYNEQFF. The CDR3 bases are TGCGCCAGCAGCTTCGCGGGGGCGTCCTACAATGAGCAGTTCTTC.

V gene TRBV6-2 or TRBV6-3 combines with J gene TRBJ2-1; no clear D gene. There are 13 residues in the CDR3. Trimming took off 5 bases at V and 0 bases at J, with 5 bases between the two ends. From germline, CDR1 is MNHEY and CDR2 SVGEGT. CDR3 nucleotide sequence: TGTGCCAGCAGTGATACCTCCTACAATGAGCAGTTCTTC. Encoded protein: CASSDTSYNEQFF.

Ten or more counts support this clonotype. This sequence joins TRBV7-2 and TRBJ2-5; no reliable D call. This CDR3 has 17 amino acids. V shed 3 bases and J shed 3 bases, with 20 bases lying between them. Per the germline V gene, CDR1 is SGHTA and CDR2 is FQGNSA. The CDR3 region is CASSLKCGPQREETQYF. CDR3 in DNA: TGTGCCAGCAGCTTGAAATGTGGACCCCAGCGAGAAGAGACCCAGTACTTC.

In its sample, this clonotype was seen a few times. The chain has TRBV29-1 and TRBJ2-3, with D hard to call. CDR1 and CDR2 (germline): SQVTM, ANQGSEA. CDR3 size: 13 residues. V gave up 3 bases and J gave up 4 bases, with 11 bases separating them. The CDR3 bases are TGCAGCGTTGAGTGGCGGTCGTCAGATACGCAGTATTTT. It specifies CSVEWRSSDTQYF.

This clonotype was seen more than once but under ten times. The CDR3 DNA follows: TGTGCCAGCAGTGAATGGACAGGGGGCTCCGAGCAGTACTTC. This codes for CASSEWTGGSEQYF. The chain employs TRBV6-1 and TRBJ2-7; 11 nucleotides align to TRBD1. This CDR3 has 14 amino acids. After removal of 2 bases from V and 6 bases from J, the junction contained 3 bases not matched to a gene. Per germline, CDR1 MNHNS and CDR2 SASEGT.

This clonotype was seen ten or more times. The chain joins TRBV20-1 to TRBJ1-4; tentatively, D is TRBD1 (6 bases). The germline V gene encodes CDR1 DFQATT and CDR2 SNEGSKA (reference sequence). V gave up 6 bases and J gave up 7 bases, with 15 bases separating them. CDR3 length: 13 amino acids. CDR3 sequence reads: CSAGGGGREKLFF. The CDR3 DNA sequence: TGCAGTGCCGGAGGGGGTGGGCGTGAAAAACTGTTTTTT.

This clonotype has just a few counts. V usage is TRBV18 and J usage is TRBJ2-5, with a weak D call TRBD2 (6 bases). The germline V and J ends were trimmed by 0 bases and 7 bases, with 18 bases remaining between them. Germline-derived CDR1 and CDR2 are KGHSH and LQKENI. This CDR3 has 16 amino acids. The DNA of the CDR3 is TGTGCCAGCTCACCACCGAACGGGGGATCCGAGGGGACCCAGTACTTC. It specifies CASSPPNGGSEGTQYF.

This clonotype has more than one count but fewer than ten. CDR3 region: CASSAGTSAQETQYF. The CDR3 DNA reads TGTGCCAGCAGTGCCGGGACTAGCGCTCAAGAGACCCAGTACTTC. The gene calls are TRBV5-5 and TRBJ2-5; 10 nucleotides match TRBD2. The V gene's germline CDR1 is SGHKS and CDR2 YYEKEE (reference sequence). The CDR3 covers 15 residues. V lost 5 bases to trimming and J lost 2 bases; unmatched junction nucleotides: 6. The whole variable domain, filled in from reference TRBV5-5 and TRBJ2-5, reads DAGVTQSPTHLIKTRGQQVTLRCSPISGHKSVSWYQQVLGQGPQFIFQYYEKEERGRGNFPDRFSARQFPNYSSELNVNALLLGDSALYLCASSAGTSAQETQYFGPGTRLLVL.

This clonotype was seen ten or more times. This chain connects TRBV7-9 to TRBJ1-1, with D maybe TRBD1 (5 bases). The CDR3 is 13 residues long. Trimming took off 3 bases at V and 7 bases at J, with 12 bases between the two ends. Germline lookup yields CDR1 SEHNR and CDR2 FQNEAQ (reference sequence). The DNA of the CDR3 is TGTGCCAGCAGCTTTAAGGGGAACGGTGAAGCTTTCTTT. Protein product: CASSFKGNGEAFF.